The entry below gives a single T cell receptor beta chain sequence along with its context. This entry comes from a study of blood T cell repertoires in COVID-19. The CDR3 has 16 residues. Germline CDR1 and CDR2: KGHSH and LQKENI. The ends were cut back, 2 bases at V and 0 bases at J, with 12 bases in the middle. Some clones are missing from TCRdb's copy, which holds only in-frame ones; the method was immunoSEQ multiplex PCR. The data hold 98,000 or so clones, with over 80% observed a single time. The chain carries TRBV18 and TRBJ2-3; perhaps TRBD2 as D (6 bases). The source is a man in his fifties with acute or convalescent COVID-19. Source material: peripheral blood. CDR3 bases: TGTGCCAGCTCACCAGAGGCGGGACTCAGCACAGATACGCAGTATTTT. The encoded protein is CASSPEAGLSTDTQYF.